These T cell receptor beta chains were read from a single sample in a study of blood T cell repertoires in COVID-19. Sequenced by immunoSEQ multiplex PCR; TCRdb stores in-frame clones only, minus some. The repertoire holds 98,000 or so clones, with approximately 86% as singletons. Sequencing input: peripheral blood. These TCRs come from a woman aged 55-70 years in a cohort sampled during active or convalescent COVID-19. Each CDR3 is given without its conserved first and last residue. Clone size is stated in some rows and not others, as once, few, many or a class when expanded.

clone_size j_call v_call cdr3_aa
once TRBJ1-1 TRBV3-1/TRBV3-2 ASSQVPNRVEAF
. TRBJ2-3 TRBV6-1 ASSGWTSGRSDTQY
. TRBJ1-2 TRBV12-3/TRBV12-4 ASSLAANYGYT
. TRBJ2-7 TRBV7-9 ASSFSRTGWDEQY
. TRBJ2-1 TRBV5-1 ASSLGGTSGGAHNEQF
. TRBJ1-4 TRBV14 ASSQVGSGKKLF
. TRBJ1-5 TRBV2 ASSEAGQPNQPQH
. TRBJ2-7 TRBV11-2 ASSLDQGGFDEQY
once TRBJ1-2 TRBV11-2 ASSRTAGQGGYT
. TRBJ2-7 TRBV5-1 ASSLEGTGGFGQY
. TRBJ2-5 TRBV4-1 ASSQDPNGGWTQY
. TRBJ2-1 TRBV6-6 ASSPLAASYNEQF
. TRBJ2-7 TRBV2 ASTGTGYEQY
. TRBJ2-2 TRBV19 ASRSYSNTGELF
. TRBJ1-1 TRBV5-1 ASSLQGAGTEAF
. TRBJ2-1 TRBV19 ASSNDRSSSYNEQF
. TRBJ1-1 TRBV5-1 ASSEGQGGNTEAF
. TRBJ2-7 TRBV3-1/TRBV3-2 ASSPTLTSSEQY
. TRBJ1-6 TRBV9 ASSPPTGTGSSPLH
. TRBJ1-2 TRBV12-3/TRBV12-4 ASKRATHGYT
. TRBJ1-2 TRBV28 ASMHRREGYT
. TRBJ1-5 TRBV6-5 ASSLYPTANQPQH
. TRBJ2-5 TRBV6-5 ASAQGNQETQY
. TRBJ1-5 TRBV7-9 ASSLGTANQPQH
. TRBJ2-6 TRBV28 ASSLGHRRSGANVLT
. TRBJ1-1 TRBV5-1 ASSLVAGANTEAF
few TRBJ2-7 TRBV5-6 ASSFGLTGGEQY
few TRBJ1-1 TRBV11-2 ASSFLETEPRTEAF
. TRBJ1-1 TRBV5-5 ASSVDRDRAEAF
few TRBJ2-7 TRBV19 ASSLTGGSSYEQY
. TRBJ2-7 TRBV11-3 ASSRDRGSEQY
once TRBJ1-1 TRBV23-1 ASSQTDMNTEAF
few TRBJ2-5 TRBV11-1 ASSRLGTGETQY
. TRBJ2-5 TRBV30 AWRGPGGQETQY
. TRBJ1-4 TRBV7-9 ASSLSKFDRGREKLF
. TRBJ1-4 TRBV6-5 ASSLAGGTNEKLF
. TRBJ2-2 TRBV24-1 ATSDSRGNTGELF
. TRBJ2-2 TRBV9 ASSVVASGGGELF
. TRBJ1-6 TRBV29-1 SVVSIPRGPDSPLH
. TRBJ2-1 TRBV7-8 ASSLQGFGEQF
. TRBJ1-2 TRBV7-6 ASSADRVNGYT
. TRBJ1-5 TRBV18 ASSPQGVNNQPQH
. TRBJ2-1 TRBV6-5 ASRPGTRVNEQF
once TRBJ1-2 TRBV9 ASSVDRVGYGYT
. TRBJ2-1 TRBV6-1 ASSETFRQADQF
. TRBJ1-2 TRBV28 ASTQERIYGYT
. TRBJ1-5 TRBV27 ASTYQPQH
. TRBJ1-2 TRBV18 ASSAGQGASYGYT